The rows below give T cell receptor beta chains drawn from one sample of a study of blood T cell repertoires in COVID-19. TCRdb's copy holds only in-frame clones and misses some; the assay was immunoSEQ multiplex PCR. Altogether some 120,000 clones are present, around four fifths being singletons, with the ten largest covering around a quarter. Input material: peripheral blood. These receptor sequences come from a human donor in a cohort sampled during active COVID-19. Each CDR3 is given with its conserved first and last residue. A D gene is named only where the DNA matches it firmly. Only some rows state a clone size, as once, few, many or a class for expanded clones.

TGTGCCAGCAGCTTAAGCGGGAGTACCGATACGCAGTATTTT | CASSLSGSTDTQYF | TRBJ2-3 | NA | TRBD2 | TRBV7-3
TGTGCCAGCAGCCAAGTTTGGCAGGGGAATGGGGCCGGGGAGCTGTTTTTT | CASSQVWQGNGAGELFF | TRBJ2-2 | once | NA | TRBV3-1/TRBV3-2
TGTGCCAGCAGCCCCCAAAGGACTAGCGGGAGGGCCTATGAGCAGTTCTTC | CASSPQRTSGRAYEQFF | TRBJ2-1 | NA | TRBD2 | TRBV9
TGTGCCAGCAGCTTAGTCCGGGGAGGCGAGCAGTACTTC | CASSLVRGGEQYF | TRBJ2-7 | many | NA | TRBV11-3
TGTGCCAGCTCATCAATGGGCGGCAGGGGGGATCTGTACGAGCAGTACTTC | CASSSMGGRGDLYEQYF | TRBJ2-7 | NA | NA | TRBV18
TGTGCCAGTAGCTCGACAGGGGGCGGTTACGAGCAGTACTTC | CASSSTGGGYEQYF | TRBJ2-7 | NA | TRBD1 | TRBV19
TGTGCCAGCCGGAACTCCGGGACAGATAATGAAAAACTGTTTTTT | CASRNSGTDNEKLFF | TRBJ1-4 | NA | TRBD1 | TRBV3-1/TRBV3-2
TGCGCCAGCAGCCAAGATTACCTACAGGGAGCGAGCCTGTTTTTT | CASSQDYLQGASLFF | TRBJ1-4 | NA | NA | TRBV4-3
TGTGCCAGCAGCTTAAGGACAGGGGGGAATTCTGAAGCTTTCTTT | CASSLRTGGNSEAFF | TRBJ1-1 | many | TRBD1 | TRBV7-9
TGTGCCAGCAGCCCCGAGCGGGGGGGCCGTGAGACCCAGTACTTC | CASSPERGGRETQYF | TRBJ2-5 | NA | TRBD2 | TRBV2
TGTGCCAGCAGCCTTGGGGCAGGGACAGCGGATTTT | CASSLGAGTADF | TRBJ1-3 | NA | TRBD1 | TRBV28
TGTGCCAGCAGCTTAGCGCCCGGGGGAAAGGGAAACACCATATATTTT | CASSLAPGGKGNTIYF | TRBJ1-3 | once | NA | TRBV7-9
TGTGCCAGCAGTGCTCCGACAGGGGGCGAATCACCCCTCCACTTT | CASSAPTGGESPLHF | TRBJ1-6 | once | TRBD1 | TRBV6-4
TGTGCCAGCAGCTTGGACCTCCTGAGCTCTGGAAACACCATATATTTT | CASSLDLLSSGNTIYF | TRBJ1-3 | few | NA | TRBV5-4